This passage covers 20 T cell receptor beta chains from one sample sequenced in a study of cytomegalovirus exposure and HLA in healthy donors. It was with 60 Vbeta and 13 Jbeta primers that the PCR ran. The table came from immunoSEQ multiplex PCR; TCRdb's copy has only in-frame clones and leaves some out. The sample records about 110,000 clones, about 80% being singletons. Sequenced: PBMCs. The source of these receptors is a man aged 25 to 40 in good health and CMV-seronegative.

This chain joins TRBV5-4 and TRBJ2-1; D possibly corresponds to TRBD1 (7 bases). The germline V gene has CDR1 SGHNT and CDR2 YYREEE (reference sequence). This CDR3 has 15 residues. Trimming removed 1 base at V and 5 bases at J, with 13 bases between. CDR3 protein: CASSLPGGSNNEQFF. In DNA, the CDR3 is TGTGCCAGCAGCTTGCCAGGGGGGTCCAACAATGAGCAGTTCTTC.

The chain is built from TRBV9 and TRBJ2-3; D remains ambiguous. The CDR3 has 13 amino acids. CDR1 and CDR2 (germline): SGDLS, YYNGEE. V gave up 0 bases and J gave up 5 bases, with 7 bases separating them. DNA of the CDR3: TGTGCCAGCAGCGTAGCTCCCCTAGATACGCAGTATTTT. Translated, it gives CASSVAPLDTQYF.

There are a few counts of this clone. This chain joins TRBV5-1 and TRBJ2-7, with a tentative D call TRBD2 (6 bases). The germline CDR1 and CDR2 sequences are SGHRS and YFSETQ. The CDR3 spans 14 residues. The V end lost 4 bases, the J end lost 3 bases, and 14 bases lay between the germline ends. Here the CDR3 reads CASSEPGVVYEQYF. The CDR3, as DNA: TGCGCCAGCAGCGAACCGGGAGTCGTCTACGAGCAGTACTTC.

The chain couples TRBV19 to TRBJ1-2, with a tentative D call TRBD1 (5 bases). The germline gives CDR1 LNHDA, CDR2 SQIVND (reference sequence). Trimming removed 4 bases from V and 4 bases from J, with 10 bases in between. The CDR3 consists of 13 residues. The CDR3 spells CASSRPDIYGYTF. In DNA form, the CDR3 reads TGTGCCAGTAGTAGACCGGACATCTATGGCTACACCTTC. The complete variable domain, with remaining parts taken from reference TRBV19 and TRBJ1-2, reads DGGITQSPKYLFRKEGQNVTLSCEQNLNHDAMYWYRQDPGQGLRLIYYSQIVNDFQKGDIAEGYSVSREKKESFPLTVTSAQKNPTAFYLCASSRPDIYGYTFGSGTRLTVV.

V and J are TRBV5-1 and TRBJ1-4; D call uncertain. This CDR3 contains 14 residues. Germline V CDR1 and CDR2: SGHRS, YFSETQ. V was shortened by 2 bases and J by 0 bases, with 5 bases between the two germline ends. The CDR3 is CASSLTPTNEKLFF. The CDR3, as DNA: TGCGCCAGCAGCTTAACACCAACTAATGAAAAACTGTTTTTT.

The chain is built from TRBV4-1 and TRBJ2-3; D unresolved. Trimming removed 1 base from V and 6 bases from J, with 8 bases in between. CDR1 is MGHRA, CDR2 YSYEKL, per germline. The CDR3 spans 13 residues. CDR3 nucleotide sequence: TGCGCCAGCAGCCAAGCCCCTCTTGATACGCAGTATTTT. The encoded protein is CASSQAPLDTQYF.

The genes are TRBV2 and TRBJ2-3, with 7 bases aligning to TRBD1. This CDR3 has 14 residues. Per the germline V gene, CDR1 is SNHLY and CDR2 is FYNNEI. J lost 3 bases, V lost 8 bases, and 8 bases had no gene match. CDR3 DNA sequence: TGTGCCAGCGGGCGTCGGGACAGAACAGATACGCAGTATTTT. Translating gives CASGRRDRTDTQYF.

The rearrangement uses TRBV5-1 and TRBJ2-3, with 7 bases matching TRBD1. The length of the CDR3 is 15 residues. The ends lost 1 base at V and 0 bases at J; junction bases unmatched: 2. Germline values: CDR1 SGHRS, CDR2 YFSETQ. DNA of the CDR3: TGCGCCAGCAGCTTGACAGGGGATAGCACAGATACGCAGTATTTT. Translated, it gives CASSLTGDSTDTQYF.

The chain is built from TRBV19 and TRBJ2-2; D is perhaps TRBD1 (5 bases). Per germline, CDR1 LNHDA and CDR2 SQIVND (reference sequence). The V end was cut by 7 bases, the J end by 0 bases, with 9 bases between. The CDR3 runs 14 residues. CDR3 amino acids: CASTRQSNTGELFF. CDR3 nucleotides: TGTGCCAGTACGAGACAGTCGAACACCGGGGAGCTGTTTTTT.

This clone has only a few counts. The CDR3 nucleotides read TGCGCCAGCAGCATCGGGACAGGGCAGGAGAATGAGCAGTTCTTC. It is translated as CASSIGTGQENEQFF. The V call is TRBV5-1, the J call TRBJ2-1; 9 nucleotides line up with TRBD1. Germline assignment: CDR1 SGHRS and CDR2 YFSETQ. This CDR3 contains 15 residues. The V segment lost 4 bases and the J segment 7 bases; nucleotides outside the gene matches: 9.

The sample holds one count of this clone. DNA of the CDR3: TGCAGCGTTGTACGCCAGGGGCATGGCTACACCTTC. The encoded protein is CSVVRQGHGYTF. J is TRBJ1-2 and V is TRBV29-1; D is possibly TRBD1 (6 bases). The germline V gene has CDR1 SQVTM and CDR2 ANQGSEA. The germline V and J ends were trimmed by 4 bases and 6 bases, with 12 bases remaining between them. This CDR3 is built from 12 residues.

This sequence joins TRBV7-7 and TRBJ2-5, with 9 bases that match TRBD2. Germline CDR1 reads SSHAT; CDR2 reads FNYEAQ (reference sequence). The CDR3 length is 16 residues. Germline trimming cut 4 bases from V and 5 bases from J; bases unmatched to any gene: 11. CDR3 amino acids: CASSSFSRGGRETQYF. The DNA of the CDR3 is TGTGCCAGCAGCTCATTTTCGCGGGGGGGCCGGGAGACCCAGTACTTC.

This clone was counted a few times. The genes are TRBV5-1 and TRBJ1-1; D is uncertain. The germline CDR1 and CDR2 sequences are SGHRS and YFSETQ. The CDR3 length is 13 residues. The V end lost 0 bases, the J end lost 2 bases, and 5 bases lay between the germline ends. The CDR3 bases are TGCGCCAGCAGCTTGGCGGGTAACACTGAAGCTTTCTTT. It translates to CASSLAGNTEAFF.

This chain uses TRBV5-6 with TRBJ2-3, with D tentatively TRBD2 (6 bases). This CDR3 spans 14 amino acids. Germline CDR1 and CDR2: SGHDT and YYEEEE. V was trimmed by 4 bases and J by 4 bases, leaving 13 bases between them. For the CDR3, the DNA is TGTGCCAGCAGCCCCCTAGCGATGGCAGATACGCAGTATTTT. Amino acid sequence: CASSPLAMADTQYF.

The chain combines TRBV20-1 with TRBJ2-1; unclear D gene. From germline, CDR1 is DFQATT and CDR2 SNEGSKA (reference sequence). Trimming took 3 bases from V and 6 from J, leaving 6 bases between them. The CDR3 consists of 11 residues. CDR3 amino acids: CSASFVNEQFF. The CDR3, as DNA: TGCAGTGCTAGCTTCGTCAATGAGCAGTTCTTC.

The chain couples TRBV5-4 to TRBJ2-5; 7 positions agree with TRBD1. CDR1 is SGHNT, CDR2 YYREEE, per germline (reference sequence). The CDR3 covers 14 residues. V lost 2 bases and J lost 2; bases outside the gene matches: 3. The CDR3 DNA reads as TGTGCCAGCAGCTTCGGGACAGAGCAAGAGACCCAGTACTTC. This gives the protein CASSFGTEQETQYF.

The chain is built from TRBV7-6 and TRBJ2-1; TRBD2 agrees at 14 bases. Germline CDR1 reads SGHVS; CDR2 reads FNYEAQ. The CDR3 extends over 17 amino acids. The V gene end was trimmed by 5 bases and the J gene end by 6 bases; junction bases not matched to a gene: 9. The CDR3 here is CASSMGLAGEGSNEQFF. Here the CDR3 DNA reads TGTGCCAGCAGCATGGGACTAGCGGGAGAAGGCTCCAATGAGCAGTTCTTC. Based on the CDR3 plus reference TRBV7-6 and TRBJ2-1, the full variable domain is GAGVSQSPRYKVTKRGQDVALRCDPISGHVSLYWYRQALGQGPEFLTYFNYEAQQDKSGLPNDRFSAERPEGSISTLTIQRTEQRDSAMYRCASSMGLAGEGSNEQFFGPGTRLTVL.

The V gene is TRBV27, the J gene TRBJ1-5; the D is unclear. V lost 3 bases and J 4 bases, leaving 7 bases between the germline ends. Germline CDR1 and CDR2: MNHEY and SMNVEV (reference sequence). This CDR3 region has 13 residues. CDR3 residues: CASSFTGNQPQHF. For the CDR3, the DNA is TGTGCCAGCAGTTTTACGGGAAATCAGCCCCAGCATTTT.

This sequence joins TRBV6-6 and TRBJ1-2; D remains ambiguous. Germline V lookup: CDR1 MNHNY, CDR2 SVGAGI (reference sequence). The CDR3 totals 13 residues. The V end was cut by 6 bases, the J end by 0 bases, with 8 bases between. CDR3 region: CASSPSANYGYTF. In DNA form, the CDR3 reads TGTGCCAGCAGCCCTTCGGCTAACTATGGCTACACCTTC.

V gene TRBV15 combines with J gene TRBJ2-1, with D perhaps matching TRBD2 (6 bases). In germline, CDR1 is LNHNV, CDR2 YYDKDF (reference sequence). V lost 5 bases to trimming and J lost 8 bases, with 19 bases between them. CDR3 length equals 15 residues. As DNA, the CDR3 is TGTGCCACCAGCTTAAGACTAGATCTCGGGGATGAGCAGTTCTTC. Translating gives CATSLRLDLGDEQFF.